The source of this TCR beta chain is a study of T cell repertoires in cytomegalovirus infection. Study summary: As its CMV epitopes, the study selected recently identified HLA-C-restricted and well-studied HLA-B-restricted targets. In public TCR beta signatures, there were indications of both CMV infection and matching HLA type.

Germline V gene lookup returns CDR1 SGHTA and CDR2 FQGNSA. V was clipped by 4 bases and J by 8 bases; unmatched bases: 6. The CDR3 totals 14 residues. TCRdb ran MiXCR on the reads and lists one entry per CDR3 protein. The table includes some 900,000 distinct CDR3 sequences, 30% to 35% detected once. This clonotype was recorded many times. Its specificity is not known. The receptor's source is a human donor in good health (CMV status not recorded). Some clones in this sample may be carry-over from other donors' samples. The gene calls are TRBV7-2 and TRBJ2-1, with 9 bases that match TRBD2. The input for sequencing was cultured CD8+ T cells from PBMCs, taken from culture after CMV antigen stimulation. The CDR3 protein is CASSSGGGAYEQFF. The CDR3, as DNA: TGTGCCAGCAGCTCGGGCGGGGGGGCCTATGAGCAGTTCTTC.